Sequencing of this TCR beta chain was carried out in a study of T cell responses to AZD1222 COVID-19 vaccine. The CDR3 runs to 16 residues. Clones were sequenced by immunoSEQ multiplex PCR, and TCRdb holds only the in-frame ones, with some missing. This repertoire shows some 96,000 clones, 89% found once; its top ten account for roughly 2.3%. The source of this sequence is an adult in good health. Here the sequenced sample was peripheral blood, taken on day 0 of AZD1222 vaccination. The chain joins TRBV21-1 to TRBJ2-7. TRBV21-1 is described as a pseudogene. In DNA, the CDR3 is TGTGCCAGCAGCAAAGGGTGCGCTCCGACCCCCTACGAGCAGTACTTC. Protein product: CASSKGCAPTPYEQYF.